A single sample gave rise to the 2 T cell receptor beta chains below, sequenced in a study of glioma-infiltrating T cells after dendritic cell vaccination. As to time point: after dendritic cell vaccination, including at tumor progression/relapse. This table comes from immunoSEQ multiplex PCR, and its TCRdb copy is limited to in-frame clones, with some not included. The sample includes about 76,000 clones, over 75% of them seen just once. This specimen was blood, taken after dendritic cell vaccination. These receptors were obtained from a human donor with glioblastoma.

The rearrangement joins TRBV18 to TRBJ1-5, with a possible D match to TRBD1 (5 bases). This CDR3 has 16 residues. V shed 0 bases and J shed 1 base, with 10 bases lying between them. Germline values: CDR1 KGHSH, CDR2 LQKENI. CDR3 sequence (DNA): TGTGCCAGCTCACCACCGGGGGGAGGGAGCAATCAGCCCCAGCATTTT. Encoded protein: CASSPPGGGSNQPQHF. The full variable domain, with the rest looked up from reference TRBV18 and TRBJ1-5, is NAGVMQNPRHLVRRRGQEARLRCSPMKGHSHVYWYRQLPEEGLKFMVYLQKENIIDESGMPKERFSAEFPKEGPSILRIQQVVRGDSAAYFCASSPPGGGSNQPQHFGDGTRLSIL.

The V call is TRBV11-2, the J call TRBJ2-1; 10 bases line up with TRBD2. CDR1 and CDR2 from the germline V gene are SGHAT and FQNNGV. The CDR3 extends over 17 amino acids. Losses at the gene ends were 0 bases for V and 4 bases for J; bases not matched to a gene: 6. The CDR3 loop is CASSLERSGRVYNEQFF. In DNA form, the CDR3 reads TGTGCCAGCAGCTTAGAGCGGAGCGGGAGGGTATACAATGAGCAGTTCTTC.